The T cell receptor beta chain described here comes from a study of blood T cell repertoires in COVID-19 (TCRdb year 2020). Regarding the research as a whole: Samples covering the acute and convalescent phases of COVID-19 were provided by collaborators in the United States, Italy and Spain. The prospective study material was composed of cDNA or gDNA derived from T cells, B-cell-depleted T cells, or PBMCs. Subjects who had been exposed to COVID-19, were actively infected with it, or had recovered from it provided the deeply sampled blood TCRbeta repertoires that made up the dataset. The repertoires were made available in a free public database intended to serve as a resource for research on the immune response to SARS-CoV-2. Samples were obtained from the ongoing ImmuneRACE study (first 160 participants) and from approximately 1,200 subjects provided by 6 global collaborators. A de-identified subject ID, COVID-19 status, age in years and sex were almost always included in the sample metadata. Where available, HLA class I and class II types were obtained from metadata supplied by the sample provider rather than from assay-based typing. General findings and caveats noted by the study authors: The quantity of clinical and demographic metadata differed by source and by participant and was supplied without curation.

A second Seattle source provided samples from volunteer blood donors who had recovered from COVID-19. Whole blood was collected in K2EDTA tubes by collaborating institutions according to the institutions' own protocols. For TCRbeta analysis, collaborator samples were shipped as frozen whole blood, as isolated PBMCs, or as DNA extracted from either sample type. The CDR3, cysteine through phenylalanine, is 14 amino acids long. Of the read, only the CDR3 DNA is kept; its 42 bases are in frame from base 1. As encoded in the germline V gene (reference sequence), CDR1 is LNHDA while CDR2 is SQIVND. Here V drops 4 bases and J drops 6 bases, and the junction holds 7 bases not matched to any gene. To note about this clone: This receptor's antigen is unknown. Per-nucleotide qualities are absent, and no much larger clonotype sits a single base away.

TCRbeta CDR3 regions were amplified from genomic DNA using the immunoSEQ Assay, a bias-controlled multiplex PCR. As for the authors' bioinformatics: The number of nucleated cells in each sample was estimated from the amplification of reference gene primers within the assay. Sequence reads were collapsed and filtered to measure the absolute abundance of every unique TCRbeta CDR3 rearrangement. Productive Simpson clonality was computed per sample as the square root of Simpson's diversity index over productive rearrangements. The source is immuneACCESS, and TCRdb retained only in-frame sequences with V and J called. Part of the clones is not carried over; for the studies checked, unresolved V genes explain less than half of this, and the remainder is unexplained. From that table come the V and J calls and clone size; the DNA was used to work out D and trimming. A total of hundreds of thousands of clones appear in this sample, approximately 87% of them only once. Roughly 8% of the sample goes to the ten largest clones.

Recombination joined TRBV19 with TRBJ2-7; 9 bases in the junction line up with TRBD1. The origin of this receptor is a woman aged 45-65 years who had recovered from COVID-19. The sequenced sample consisted of peripheral blood. The DNA sequence is TGTGCCAGTAGTACCACCGTGGGACAGGGCGAGCAGTACTTC. Translated, this is CASSTTVGQGEQYF. Here the CDR3 is joined to the reference TRBV19 and TRBJ2-7 genes, and the full variable domain is: DGGITQSPKYLFRKEGQNVTLSCEQNLNHDAMYWYRQDPGQGLRLIYYSQIVNDFQKGDIAEGYSVSREKKESFPLTVTSAQKNPTAFYLCASSTTVGQGEQYFGPGTRLTVT.